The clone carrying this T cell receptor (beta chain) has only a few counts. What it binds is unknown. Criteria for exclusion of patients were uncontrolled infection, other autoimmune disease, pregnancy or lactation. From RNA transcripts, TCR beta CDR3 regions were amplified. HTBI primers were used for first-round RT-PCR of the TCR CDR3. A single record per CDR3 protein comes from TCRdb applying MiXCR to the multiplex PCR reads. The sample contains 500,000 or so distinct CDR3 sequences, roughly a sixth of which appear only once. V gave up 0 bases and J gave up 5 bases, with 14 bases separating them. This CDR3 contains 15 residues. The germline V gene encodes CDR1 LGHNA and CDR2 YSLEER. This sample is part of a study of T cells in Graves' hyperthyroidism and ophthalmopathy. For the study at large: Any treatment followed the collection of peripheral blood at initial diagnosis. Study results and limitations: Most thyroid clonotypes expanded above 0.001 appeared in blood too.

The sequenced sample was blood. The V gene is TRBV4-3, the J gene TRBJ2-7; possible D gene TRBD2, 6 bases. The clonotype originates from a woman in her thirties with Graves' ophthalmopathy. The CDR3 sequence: CASSQDSAPGDEQYF. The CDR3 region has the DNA TGCGCCAGCAGCCAAGATTCGGCCCCGGGGGACGAGCAGTACTTC.